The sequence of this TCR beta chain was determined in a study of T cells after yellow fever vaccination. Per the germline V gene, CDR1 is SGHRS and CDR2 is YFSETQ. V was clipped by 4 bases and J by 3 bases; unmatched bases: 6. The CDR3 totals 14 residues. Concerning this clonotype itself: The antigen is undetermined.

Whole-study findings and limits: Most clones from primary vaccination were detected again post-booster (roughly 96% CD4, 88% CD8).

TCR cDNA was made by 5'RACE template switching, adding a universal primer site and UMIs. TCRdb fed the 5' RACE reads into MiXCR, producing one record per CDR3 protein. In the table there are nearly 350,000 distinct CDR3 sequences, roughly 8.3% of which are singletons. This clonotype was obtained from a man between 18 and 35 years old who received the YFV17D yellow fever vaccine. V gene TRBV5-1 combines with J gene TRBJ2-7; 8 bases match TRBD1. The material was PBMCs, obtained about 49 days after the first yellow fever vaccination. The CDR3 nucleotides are TGCGCCAGCAGCCGGACAGGGTTAAACTACGAGCAGTACTTC. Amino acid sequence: CASSRTGLNYEQYF.